This T cell receptor (beta chain) is drawn from a study of spatial heterogeneity in lung cancer. Concerning this clonotype itself: The antigen is unknown.

Study-level results: Detection of ubiquitous tumor TCRs in blood was higher at resection than follow-up.

TCR cDNA molecules were tagged individually, and each one carried a unique molecular identifier. One entry per CDR3 protein results from TCRdb running MiXCR on the 5' RACE reads. The sample contains about 86,000 distinct CDR3 sequences, roughly 13% of which appear only once. Time point meaning: sample taken at primary tumor resection. Sequencing was performed on whole RNA extracted from tumor and nontumor lung tissue, or from frozen PBMC, and the material was left unsorted. Sequenced material: PBMCs, taken at surgery. The receptor was isolated from a male donor with early-stage non-small cell lung cancer.

In nucleotides, the CDR3 is TGTGCCAGCAGCTTGGACACAGGGGACAGCAATCAGCCCCAGCATTTT. Translating it yields CASSLDTGDSNQPQHF. The rearrangement uses TRBV7-3 and TRBJ1-5; TRBD1 matches at 7 bases. Trimming cost V 3 bases and J 1 base; bases outside gene matches: 6. This CDR3 is 16 amino acids long. CDR1 SGHTA and CDR2 FQGTGA come from the germline V gene. Together with reference TRBV7-3 and TRBJ1-5, the CDR3 gives the full variable domain: GAGVSQTPSNKVTEKGKYVELRCDPISGHTALYWYRQSLGQGPEFLIYFQGTGAADDSGLPNDRFFAVRPEGSVSTLKIQRTERGDSAVYLCASSLDTGDSNQPQHFGDGTRLSIL.